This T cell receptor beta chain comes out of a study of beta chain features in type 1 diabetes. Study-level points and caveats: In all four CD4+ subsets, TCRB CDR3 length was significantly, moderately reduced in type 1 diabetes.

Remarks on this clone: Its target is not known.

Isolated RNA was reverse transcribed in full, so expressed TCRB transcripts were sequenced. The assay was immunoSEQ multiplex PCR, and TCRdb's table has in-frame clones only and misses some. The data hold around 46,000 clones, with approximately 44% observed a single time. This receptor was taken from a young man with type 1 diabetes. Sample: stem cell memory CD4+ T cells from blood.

The CDR3: CASSLTGVKNTEAFF. Written as DNA, the CDR3 is TGCGCCAGCAGCTTAACAGGGGTCAAGAACACTGAAGCTTTCTTT. The rearrangement joins TRBV5-1 to TRBJ1-1; TRBD1 aligns across 7 bases. In germline, CDR1 is SGHRS, CDR2 YFSETQ. The CDR3 length is 15 residues. The V segment lost 2 bases and the J segment 1 base; nucleotides outside the gene matches: 5.